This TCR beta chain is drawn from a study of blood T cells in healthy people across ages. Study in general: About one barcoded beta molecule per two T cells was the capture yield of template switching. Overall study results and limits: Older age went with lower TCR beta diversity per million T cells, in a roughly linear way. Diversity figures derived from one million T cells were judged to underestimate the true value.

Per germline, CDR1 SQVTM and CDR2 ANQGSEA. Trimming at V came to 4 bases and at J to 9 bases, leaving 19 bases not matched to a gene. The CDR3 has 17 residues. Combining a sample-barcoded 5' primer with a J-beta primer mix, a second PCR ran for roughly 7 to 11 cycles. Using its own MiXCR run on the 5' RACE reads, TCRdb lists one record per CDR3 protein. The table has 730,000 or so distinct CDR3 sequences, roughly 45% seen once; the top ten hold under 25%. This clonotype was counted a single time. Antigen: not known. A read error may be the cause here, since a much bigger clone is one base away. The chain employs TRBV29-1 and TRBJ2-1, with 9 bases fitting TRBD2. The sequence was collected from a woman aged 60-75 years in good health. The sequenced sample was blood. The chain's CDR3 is CSVAGTSRGMSVGEQFF. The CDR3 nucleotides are TGCAGCGTTGCCGGGACTAGCAGAGGGATGAGTGTTGGTGAGCAGTTCTTC.